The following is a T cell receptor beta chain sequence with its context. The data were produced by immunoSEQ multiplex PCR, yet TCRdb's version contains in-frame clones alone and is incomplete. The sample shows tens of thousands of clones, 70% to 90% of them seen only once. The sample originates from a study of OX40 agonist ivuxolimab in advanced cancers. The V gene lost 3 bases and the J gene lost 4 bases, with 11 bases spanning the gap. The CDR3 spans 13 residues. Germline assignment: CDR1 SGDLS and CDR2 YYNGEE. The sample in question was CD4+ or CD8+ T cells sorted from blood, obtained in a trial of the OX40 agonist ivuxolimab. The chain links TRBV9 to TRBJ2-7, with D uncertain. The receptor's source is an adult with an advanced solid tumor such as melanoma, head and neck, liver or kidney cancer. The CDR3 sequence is CASSDGKRYEQYF. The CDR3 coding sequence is TGTGCCAGCAGCGATGGGAAGCGATACGAGCAGTACTTC.